Following are 5 T cell receptor beta chains from one sample sequenced in a study of OX40 agonist ivuxolimab in advanced cancers. Using immunoSEQ multiplex PCR, the repertoire was profiled, and TCRdb retains in-frame clones only, with some absent. The profile shows 65,000 to 75,000 clones, about four fifths of them singletons. The specimen comprised CD4+ or CD8+ T cells sorted from blood, sampled in a trial of the OX40 agonist ivuxolimab. These receptor sequences come from an adult with an advanced solid tumor such as melanoma, head and neck, liver or kidney cancer.

This clone was seen a single time. The V gene is TRBV19, the J gene TRBJ2-1, with 11 nucleotides matching TRBD2. This CDR3 spans 16 amino acids. The junction had 11 bases not matched to a gene; V was cut back by 5 bases and J by 8 bases. Germline CDR1 is LNHDA and CDR2 is SQIVND (reference sequence). CDR3 sequence: CASSPPPSGGSYEQFF. The CDR3 region has the DNA TGTGCCAGTAGTCCCCCCCCTAGCGGGGGGAGCTATGAGCAGTTCTTC.

The chain uses TRBV6-5 and TRBJ2-3; TRBD1 or TRBD2 may be the D gene (5 bases each). Germline loops: CDR1 MNHEY, CDR2 SVGAGI. Trimming took 8 bases from V and 4 from J, leaving 16 bases between them. CDR3 size: 14 residues. The CDR3 loop is CASGAFWGADTQYF. The CDR3 DNA reads as TGTGCCAGCGGGGCTTTCTGGGGAGCAGATACGCAGTATTTT.

The chain links TRBV7-9 to TRBJ2-7, with TRBD2 as a possible D gene (5 bases). This CDR3 spans 13 amino acids. Germline CDR1 SEHNR, CDR2 FQNEAQ (reference sequence). The ends were cut back, 1 base at V and 4 bases at J, with 8 bases in the middle. CDR3 nucleotides: TGTGCCAGCAGCTTAGTCGGGGAATACGAGCAGTACTTC. Its protein is CASSLVGEYEQYF. Supplemented by reference TRBV7-9 and TRBJ2-7, the full variable domain reads DTGVSQNPRHKITKRGQNVTFRCDPISEHNRLYWYRQTLGQGPEFLTYFQNEAQLEKSRLLSDRFSAERPKGSFSTLEIQRTEQGDSAMYLCASSLVGEYEQYFGPGTRLTVT.

The chain uses TRBV5-1 and TRBJ2-2, with D perhaps matching TRBD1 (6 bases). Germline loops: CDR1 SGHRS, CDR2 YFSETQ. The CDR3 loop spans 16 amino acids. V lost 0 bases to trimming and J lost 0 bases, with 9 bases between them. The CDR3, as DNA: TGCGCCAGCAGCTTGGGTGCAGGGGCGAACACCGGGGAGCTGTTTTTT. Translated: CASSLGAGANTGELFF.

This chain joins TRBV28 and TRBJ2-7; TRBD1 agrees at 7 bases. The CDR3 covers 15 residues. Germline CDR1 reads MDHEN; CDR2 reads SYDVKM. J lost 3 bases, V lost 6 bases, and 11 bases had no gene match. CDR3: CASRPSGTAHYEQYF. The CDR3, as DNA: TGTGCCAGCAGACCATCCGGGACAGCCCACTACGAGCAGTACTTC.